Presented here are 20 T cell receptor beta chains from one specimen sequenced in a study of T cells after somatic rescue of genetic block. Repertoires were generated with immunoSEQ multiplex PCR, while TCRdb's copy carries only in-frame clones and drops some. The sample consists of about 14,000 clones, over 60% of them appearing once. Sequencing was carried out using peripheral blood mononuclear cells (PBMCs). All receptors derive from a man aged 18-30 years.

This clone was counted many times. The CDR3 loop reads CASSSRLAAYNEQFF. CDR3 nucleotide sequence: TGTGCCAGCAGCTCCCGACTAGCGGCCTACAATGAGCAGTTCTTC. This chain connects TRBV7-3 to TRBJ2-1; TRBD2 matches 9 bases. Germline CDR1 and CDR2: SGHTA and FQGTGA. Trimming cost V 4 bases and J 2 bases; bases outside gene matches: 3. The CDR3 is 15 amino acids.

The chain employs TRBV29-1 and TRBJ2-5; the D gene is possibly TRBD1 (7 bases). The CDR3 covers 13 residues. The germline V gene has CDR1 SQVTM and CDR2 ANQGSEA. V was pared by 3 bases and J by 4 bases, with 12 bases between. CDR3 residues: CSVEEGASETQYF. The CDR3 nucleotides are TGCAGCGTTGAGGAGGGGGCATCAGAGACCCAGTACTTC. Full variable domain (rest looked up from reference TRBV29-1 and TRBJ2-5): SAVISQKPSRDICQRGTSLTIQCQVDSQVTMMFWYRQQPGQSLTLIATANQGSEATYESGFVIDKFPISRPNLTFSTLTVSNMSPEDSSIYLCSVEEGASETQYFGPGTRLLVL.

This clone was observed a handful of times. J is TRBJ1-1 and V is TRBV19, with 8 bases that match TRBD1. The CDR3 sequence is 13 residues long. J gave up 8 bases and V 6 bases, and 8 bases lay outside the gene matches. Per germline, CDR1 LNHDA and CDR2 SQIVND (reference sequence). CDR3 DNA: TGTGCCAGTAGGCTTCAGGGGGCGTCGGAAGCTTTCTTT. Encoded protein: CASRLQGASEAFF.

This clone turned up a few times. The rearrangement joins TRBV7-7 to TRBJ2-3, with a weak D call TRBD1 (6 bases). CDR1 is SSHAT and CDR2 is FNYEAQ in the germline V gene (reference sequence). The V gene lost 5 bases and the J gene lost 4 bases, with 16 bases spanning the gap. The length of the CDR3 is 15 residues. The CDR3: CASSEGQGWADTQYF. CDR3 sequence (DNA): TGTGCCAGCAGCGAGGGGCAGGGGTGGGCAGATACGCAGTATTTT.

The V and J genes are TRBV6-5 and TRBJ2-7, with 10 bases that match TRBD1. The V and J ends lost 2 bases and 2 bases, in that order; junction bases with no gene match: 3. The CDR3 extends over 15 amino acids. The germline gives CDR1 MNHEY, CDR2 SVGAGI. The CDR3 DNA sequence: TGTGCCAGCAGTTACGCCGGGACAGGGGCCTACGAGCAGTACTTC. It translates to CASSYAGTGAYEQYF.

This chain joins TRBV7-3 and TRBJ1-1, with D perhaps TRBD1 (5 bases). In germline, CDR1 is SGHTA, CDR2 FQGTGA. CDR3 length equals 19 residues. The germline V and J ends were trimmed by 0 bases and 0 bases, with 20 bases remaining between them. The CDR3 here is CASSLTAQGKRALNTEAFF. The CDR3 DNA reads TGTGCCAGCAGCTTAACTGCCCAGGGAAAGCGGGCTTTGAACACTGAAGCTTTCTTT.

This clone was detected only a few times. The chain links TRBV4-2 to TRBJ2-3; unclear D gene. Germline V gives CDR1 LGHNA, CDR2 YNFKEQ. This CDR3 is 14 amino acids long. Trimming shortened V by 1 base and J by 0 bases, and 5 bases separated the two germline ends. The CDR3 spells CASSQVTSTDTQYF. The CDR3 coding sequence is TGTGCCAGCAGCCAAGTTACTAGCACAGATACGCAGTATTTT.

The gene calls are TRBV2 and TRBJ2-1; the match to TRBD2 covers 14 bases. With V trimmed by 4 bases and J by 4 bases, 15 bases remained unmatched. This CDR3 is built from 20 residues. Germline V gives CDR1 SNHLY, CDR2 FYNNEI. This chain's CDR3 is CASSALRRTSGRNPYNEQFF. CDR3 in DNA: TGTGCCAGCAGTGCATTACGACGGACTAGCGGGAGGAACCCTTACAATGAGCAGTTCTTC.

This chain connects TRBV7-6 to TRBJ1-1; D call uncertain. Germline V gene data show CDR1 as SGHVS and CDR2 as FNYEAQ. With 4 bases removed from V and 11 bases from J, the gap between germline ends came to 29 bases. There are 17 residues in the CDR3. CDR3 nucleotides: TGTGCCAGCAGCTCCAGCACGGGAGTCCTTCTGAACACTAGGGCTTTCTTT. Amino acid sequence: CASSSSTGVLLNTRAFF. Based on the CDR3 plus reference TRBV7-6 and TRBJ1-1, the full variable domain is GAGVSQSPRYKVTKRGQDVALRCDPISGHVSLYWYRQALGQGPEFLTYFNYEAQQDKSGLPNDRFSAERPEGSISTLTIQRTEQRDSAMYRCASSSSTGVLLNTRAFFGQGTRLTVV.

This clone was observed a few times. The J gene is TRBJ1-2, the V gene TRBV5-8; possible D gene TRBD1, 5 bases. This CDR3 region has 12 residues. Between the trimmed V and J ends, which lost 4 bases and 8 bases, there was a span of 12 bases. CDR1 and CDR2 from the germline V gene are SGHTS and YDEGEE. The CDR3 region has the DNA TGTGCCAGCAGCCTCGGGACTCGAGGCTACACCTTC. Translated, it gives CASSLGTRGYTF.

This clone is medium-sized in the sample. The gene calls are TRBV7-9 and TRBJ1-1, with a tentative D call TRBD1 (5 bases). Per germline, CDR1 SEHNR and CDR2 FQNEAQ (reference sequence). V was clipped by 1 base and J by 5 bases, with 8 bases between them. CDR3 size: 13 residues. CDR3: CASSLGGRTEAFF. Written as DNA, the CDR3 is TGTGCCAGCAGCTTAGGGGGGAGGACTGAAGCTTTCTTT.

V is TRBV28 and J is TRBJ1-5, with 10 nucleotides matching TRBD1. V dropped 4 bases and J dropped 4; count of bases not matched to a gene: 4. The CDR3 totals 15 residues. Germline V lookup: CDR1 MDHEN, CDR2 SYDVKM. The CDR3 bases are TGTGCCAGCAGTTCACCGGGACAGGGGAATCAGCCCCAGCATTTT. Its translation: CASSSPGQGNQPQHF.

This clone was seen a few times. This sequence joins TRBV6-1 and TRBJ1-5, with a tentative D call TRBD1 (5 bases). The CDR3 is 15 residues long. CDR1 is MNHNS and CDR2 is SASEGT in the germline V gene. The V end lost 5 bases, the J end lost 7 bases, and 18 bases lay between the germline ends. In nucleotides, the CDR3 is TGTGCCAGCAGTAACGGGGCGAAAAGGGTACAGCCCCAGCATTTT. It translates to CASSNGAKRVQPQHF.

The rearrangement joins TRBV7-9 to TRBJ2-3; TRBD2 aligns across 9 bases. The ends lost 11 bases at V and 4 bases at J; junction bases unmatched: 7. Per the germline V gene, CDR1 is SEHNR and CDR2 is FQNEAQ (reference sequence). The CDR3 consists of 13 residues. Here the CDR3 reads CAALAGVADTQYF. CDR3 nucleotide sequence: TGTGCCGCTTTAGCGGGAGTAGCAGATACGCAGTATTTT.

The chain links TRBV2 to TRBJ1-1; 7 nucleotides agree with TRBD1. The V gene end was trimmed by 3 bases and the J gene end by 4 bases; junction bases not matched to a gene: 5. This CDR3 has 14 amino acids. Looked up from germline, CDR1 is SNHLY and CDR2 is FYNNEI. CDR3 in amino acids: CASSESTGSTEAFF. CDR3 in DNA: TGTGCCAGCAGTGAGTCGACAGGGAGCACTGAAGCTTTCTTT.

The chain recombines TRBV15 with TRBJ2-1, with 11 bases aligning to TRBD2. V dropped 3 bases and J dropped 7; count of bases not matched to a gene: 5. The CDR3 consists of 15 residues. From germline, CDR1 is LNHNV and CDR2 YYDKDF (reference sequence). The CDR3 loop reads CATSRGSGGANEQFF. The CDR3 DNA sequence: TGTGCCACCAGCAGGGGTAGCGGGGGGGCGAATGAGCAGTTCTTC.

The chain carries TRBV19 and TRBJ2-1; 9 bases map to TRBD2. The trim removed 5 bases at V and 9 bases at J, leaving 11 bases unmatched. The CDR3 runs to 15 residues. The germline V gene has CDR1 LNHDA and CDR2 SQIVND (reference sequence). In DNA, the CDR3 is TGTGCCAGTAGTTCCGACGCGGGGGGGGCCGTTGAGCAGTTCTTC. Its translation: CASSSDAGGAVEQFF.

This rearrangement joins TRBV6-1 to TRBJ2-5, with 7 bases lining up with TRBD1. Trimming at V came to 7 bases and at J to 3 bases, leaving 11 bases not matched to a gene. This CDR3 region has 15 residues. Germline CDR1 MNHNS, CDR2 SASEGT. The CDR3 coding sequence is TGTGCCAGCATTCCACAGGGGCCCTTTAAAGAGACCCAGTACTTC. Its protein is CASIPQGPFKETQYF.

This rearrangement joins TRBV9 to TRBJ2-6, with D unclear. Trimming removed 1 base from V and 3 bases from J, with 5 bases in between. The CDR3 contains 14 residues. The germline V gene has CDR1 SGDLS and CDR2 YYNGEE. CDR3 in DNA: TGTGCCAGCAGCGTATGGGGTGGGGCCAACGTCCTGACTTTC. Protein product: CASSVWGGANVLTF.

This clone was counted a single time. This chain joins TRBV19 and TRBJ2-1, with a weak D call TRBD2 (5 bases). The germline V gene encodes CDR1 LNHDA and CDR2 SQIVND (reference sequence). V lost 3 bases, J lost 10 bases, and 10 bases lay in between. This CDR3 comprises 12 residues. This CDR3 reads CASSIRTGEQFF. CDR3 coding DNA: TGTGCCAGTAGTATCAGGACGGGGGAGCAGTTCTTC. Together with reference TRBV19 and TRBJ2-1, the CDR3 gives the full variable domain: DGGITQSPKYLFRKEGQNVTLSCEQNLNHDAMYWYRQDPGQGLRLIYYSQIVNDFQKGDIAEGYSVSREKKESFPLTVTSAQKNPTAFYLCASSIRTGEQFFGPGTRLTVL.